This record looks at one T cell receptor (beta chain) sequence and its context. TCRdb's copy holds only in-frame clones and misses some; the assay was immunoSEQ multiplex PCR. Among fewer than 80,000 clones, about 80% were seen once, and the ten largest hold about an eighth. Germline CDR1 MNHEY, CDR2 SVGAGI. With V trimmed by 8 bases and J by 6 bases, 14 bases remained unmatched. The CDR3 is made up of 15 amino acids. The sample comes from a study of blood T cell repertoires in COVID-19. About the research overall: Sites across the United States, Italy and Spain contributed samples from acute and convalescent COVID-19.

The clonotype was recovered from a man aged 50-60 years with COVID-19, enrolled during active disease. The sample was peripheral blood. This rearrangement joins TRBV6-5 to TRBJ2-7; 9 positions match TRBD2. The CDR3 here is CASAGGKAGGSEQYF. CDR3 bases: TGTGCCAGCGCGGGAGGAAAAGCGGGGGGAAGCGAGCAGTACTTC.